This T cell receptor beta chain was captured by sequencing in a study of blood T cells in healthy people across ages. Sample-barcoded 5' priming and a J-beta primer mix drove a second PCR of about 7 to 12 cycles. Via MiXCR, TCRdb re-called the 5' RACE reads, giving one row per CDR3 protein. The sample records hundreds of thousands of distinct CDR3 sequences, around 25% being singletons. The CDR3 spans 16 residues. The V gene end was trimmed by 4 bases and the J gene end by 8 bases; junction bases not matched to a gene: 8. The same specimen was also included in a second study, on T cells of mothers and their children. That work states: Over 8 million TCR beta CDR3 reads were obtained from each mother, and about 2.9 million from each child.

This clonotype originated in a boy between 5 and 17 years old in good health. What was sequenced was blood. The chain employs TRBV12-3 or TRBV12-4 and TRBJ2-1, with 13 bases identical to TRBD2. The CDR3 DNA reads as TGTGCCAGCAGTTCGACTAGGACTAGCGGGAGCTATGAGCAGTTCTTC. Protein product: CASSSTRTSGSYEQFF.